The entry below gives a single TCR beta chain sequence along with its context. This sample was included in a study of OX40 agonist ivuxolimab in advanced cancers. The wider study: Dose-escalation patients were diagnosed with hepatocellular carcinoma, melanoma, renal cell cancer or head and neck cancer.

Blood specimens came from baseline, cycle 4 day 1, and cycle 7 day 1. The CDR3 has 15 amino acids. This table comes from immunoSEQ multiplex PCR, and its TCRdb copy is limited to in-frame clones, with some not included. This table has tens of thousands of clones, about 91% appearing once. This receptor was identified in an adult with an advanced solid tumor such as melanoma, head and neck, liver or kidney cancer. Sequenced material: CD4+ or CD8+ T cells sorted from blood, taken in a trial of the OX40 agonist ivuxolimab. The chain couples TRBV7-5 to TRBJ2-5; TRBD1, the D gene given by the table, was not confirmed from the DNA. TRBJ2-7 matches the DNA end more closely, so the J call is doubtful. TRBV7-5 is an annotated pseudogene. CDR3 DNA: TGTGCCAGAAGCTGCACCGGGACACCCTCCTACGAGCAGTACTTC. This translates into CARSCTGTPSYEQYF.